The 31 T cell receptor beta chains below all came from one sample that was sequenced in a study of OX40 agonist ivuxolimab in advanced cancers. Assay used: immunoSEQ multiplex PCR; TCRdb lists only in-frame clones, some missing. The sample shows 72,000 or so clones, approximately 84% of them seen only once. Source: CD4+ or CD8+ T cells sorted from blood, taken in a trial of the OX40 agonist ivuxolimab. All receptors derive from an adult with an advanced solid tumor such as melanoma, head and neck, liver or kidney cancer.

The chain uses TRBV21-1 and TRBJ2-7; TRBD1, the D gene given by the table, was not confirmed from the DNA. TRBV21-1 corresponds to a pseudogene. The CDR3 is made up of 18 amino acids. The CDR3 protein is CASSKKNPSGDRDYEQYV. The CDR3, as DNA: TGTGCCAGCAGCAAAAAAAACCCCTCCGGCGACAGAGATTACGAGCAGTACGTC.

The rearrangement joins TRBV9 to TRBJ2-2; 10 bases align to TRBD2. The CDR3 consists of 16 residues. CDR1 is SGDLS, CDR2 YYNGEE, per germline. The junction had 6 bases not matched to a gene; V was cut back by 1 base and J by 6 bases. CDR3 amino acids: CASSVLSGGDAGELFF. The CDR3 DNA sequence: TGTGCCAGCAGCGTACTAAGCGGGGGGGACGCCGGGGAGCTGTTTTTT.

The rearrangement uses TRBV14 and TRBJ2-1; D unresolved. The ends were cut back, 6 bases at V and 5 bases at J, with 8 bases in the middle. Germline lookup yields CDR1 SGHDN and CDR2 FVKESK. This CDR3 comprises 12 residues. The CDR3 loop is CASSPSHNEQFF. In DNA, the CDR3 is TGTGCCAGCAGTCCCAGCCACAATGAGCAGTTCTTC.

The chain uses TRBV6-1 and TRBJ2-4; no reliable D call. V was pared by 10 bases and J by 0 bases, with 13 bases between. CDR3 length equals 14 residues. Germline CDR1 and CDR2: MNHNS and SASEGT. The CDR3 sequence: CATQRDLAKNIQYF. The CDR3 DNA follows: TGTGCCACTCAGCGTGATTTAGCCAAAAACATTCAGTACTTC.

The chain joins TRBV7-8 to TRBJ2-3, with D tentatively TRBD1 (6 bases). The CDR3 contains 14 residues. Looked up from germline, CDR1 is SGHVS and CDR2 is FQNEAQ. Trimming stripped 5 bases from V and 4 bases from J, with 13 bases between. CDR3 sequence (DNA): TGTGCCAGCAGCGACCAATCAGGGGCAGATACGCAGTATTTT. Translating it yields CASSDQSGADTQYF.

The chain combines TRBV4-1 with TRBJ2-7, with 8 bases fitting TRBD2. This CDR3 region has 16 residues. Germline trimming cut 0 bases from V and 3 bases from J; bases unmatched to any gene: 7. CDR1 is MGHRA, CDR2 YSYEKL, per germline. CDR3 in DNA: TGCGCCAGCAGCCAAGAACTAGCGGTAGGGGTCTACGAGCAGTACTTC. It codes for CASSQELAVGVYEQYF.

The chain joins TRBV18 to TRBJ2-7; D not certain. The germline CDR1 and CDR2 sequences are KGHSH and LQKENI. V was trimmed by 1 base and J by 3 bases, leaving 10 bases between them. CDR3 length: 14 residues. The CDR3: CASSPLAVNYEQYV. In DNA form, the CDR3 reads TGTGCCAGCTCACCACTCGCAGTCAACTACGAGCAGTACGTC.

This chain links TRBV6-4 with TRBJ2-1; 10 bases are a match to TRBD2. CDR3 length: 17 residues. V was pared by 3 bases and J by 0 bases, with 5 bases of the junction left unmatched. CDR1 is MRHNA and CDR2 is SNTAGT in the germline V gene. The CDR3 DNA follows: TGTGCCAGCAGTGATCCCCAGCGGGGGGGCTCCTACAATGAGCAGTTCTTC. It yields the protein CASSDPQRGGSYNEQFF.

The chain employs TRBV5-6 and TRBJ2-1, with D unresolved. Germline assignment: CDR1 SGHDT and CDR2 YYEEEE. The CDR3 length is 14 residues. The V gene lost 0 bases and the J gene lost 3 bases, with 7 bases spanning the gap. The CDR3 nucleotides are TGTGCCAGCAGCTTGGGGGTATACTACAATGAGCAGTTCTTC. This translates into CASSLGVYYNEQFF.

A few counts support this clone. The sample contains more than one DNA sequence encoding this CDR3. The gene calls are TRBV9 and TRBJ2-1, with 10 positions matching TRBD2. J was trimmed by 3 bases and V by 0 bases; bases with no gene match: 0. CDR1 is SGDLS and CDR2 is YYNGEE in the germline V gene. CDR3 length: 15 amino acids. The CDR3 DNA follows: TGTGCCAGCAGCGTAGGACTAGCGGGCTACAATGAGCAGTTCTTC. Translating it yields CASSVGLAGYNEQFF.

The CDR3 DNA sequence: TGTGCCTCTATGAAGACAGGCTACGAGCAGTACTTC. Its protein is CASMKTGYEQYF. V and J are TRBV30 and TRBJ2-7; a possible D gene is TRBD1 (6 bases). The V and J ends lost 7 bases and 3 bases respectively, with 13 bases between them. The CDR3 has 12 amino acids. Germline V gene data show CDR1 as GTSNPN and CDR2 as SVGIG (reference sequence).

This clone was observed once. The J gene is TRBJ2-7, the V gene TRBV7-2; D is perhaps TRBD2 (6 bases). Germline V gives CDR1 SGHTA, CDR2 FQGNSA. The CDR3 extends over 13 amino acids. V was clipped by 2 bases and J by 4 bases, with 9 bases between them. CDR3 in DNA: TGTGCCAGCAGCTTATCCAGCGGGTACGAGCAGTACTTC. It codes for CASSLSSGYEQYF.

CDR3 protein: CASNQVYSNQPQHF. The CDR3 bases are TGTGCCAGCAACCAGGTCTATAGCAATCAGCCCCAGCATTTT. The genes are TRBV28 and TRBJ1-5; D call uncertain. The CDR3 spans 14 residues. Germline loops: CDR1 MDHEN, CDR2 SYDVKM. V was cut by 7 bases and J by 0 bases, with 10 bases left in between. Together with reference TRBV28 and TRBJ1-5, the CDR3 gives the full variable domain: DVKVTQSSRYLVKRTGEKVFLECVQDMDHENMFWYRQDPGLGLRLIYFSYDVKMKEKGDIPEGYSVSREKKERFSLILESASTNQTSMYLCASNQVYSNQPQHFGDGTRLSIL.

V gene TRBV5-5 combines with J gene TRBJ1-1; D gene uncertain. This CDR3 is built from 13 residues. V dropped 2 bases and J dropped 5 bases, with 10 bases sitting between them. CDR1 and CDR2 (germline): SGHKS, YYEKEE (reference sequence). CDR3 sequence reads: CASSFQVGTEAFF. CDR3 DNA sequence: TGTGCCAGCAGCTTTCAGGTGGGGACTGAAGCTTTCTTT.

The J gene is TRBJ2-3, the V gene TRBV15; 8 positions agree with TRBD1. CDR1 is LNHNV and CDR2 is YYDKDF in the germline V gene (reference sequence). CDR3 length: 14 residues. After removal of 3 bases from V and 4 bases from J, the junction contained 3 bases not matched to a gene. The CDR3 sequence is CATSRDRAPDTQYF. In nucleotides, the CDR3 is TGTGCCACCAGCAGGGACAGGGCCCCAGATACGCAGTATTTT.

V is TRBV5-5 and J is TRBJ2-3; D assignment may be TRBD1 or TRBD2 (6 bases each). V shed 6 bases and J shed 2 bases, with 16 bases lying between them. The CDR3 has 15 amino acids. CDR1 is SGHKS and CDR2 is YYEKEE in the germline V gene (reference sequence). The CDR3 region has the DNA TGTGCCAGCACCCCCTTAGGGGGGTACACAGATACGCAGTATTTT. This sequence encodes CASTPLGGYTDTQYF.

This clone was picked up one time. The rearrangement uses TRBV5-5 and TRBJ1-2, with D unresolved. The CDR3 sequence is 16 residues long. The germline gives CDR1 SGHKS, CDR2 YYEKEE (reference sequence). V gave up 2 bases and J gave up 0 bases, with 14 bases separating them. CDR3 sequence: CASSLTGTSANYGYTF. In DNA, the CDR3 is TGTGCCAGCAGCTTAACGGGAACCTCAGCTAACTATGGCTACACCTTC.

The rearrangement joins TRBV11-2 to TRBJ1-2; the D is unclear. With 5 bases removed from V and 4 bases from J, the gap between germline ends came to 14 bases. CDR1 and CDR2 (germline): SGHAT, FQNNGV. The CDR3 covers 14 residues. The CDR3 loop reads CASSPLPDPYGYTF. The CDR3 DNA sequence: TGTGCCAGCAGCCCTCTCCCAGACCCCTATGGCTACACCTTC.

The V call is TRBV27, the J call TRBJ2-5, with D possibly TRBD2 on 6 matching bases. The V end was cut by 3 bases, the J end by 5 bases, with 16 bases between. The CDR3 totals 15 residues. CDR1 and CDR2 (germline): MNHEY, SMNVEV (reference sequence). CDR3 amino acids: CASSFKEGRGETQYF. CDR3 bases: TGTGCCAGCAGTTTCAAAGAGGGTCGGGGGGAGACCCAGTACTTC.

J is TRBJ2-7 and V is TRBV30; D possibly corresponds to TRBD1 (6 bases). This CDR3 spans 13 amino acids. Germline CDR1 reads GTSNPN; CDR2 reads SVGIG (reference sequence). The V gene lost 4 bases and the J gene lost 2 bases, with 12 bases spanning the gap. The CDR3 sequence is CAWKIQGTYEQYF. The CDR3 DNA reads TGTGCCTGGAAAATACAGGGCACCTACGAGCAGTACTTC. The complete variable domain, with remaining parts taken from reference TRBV30 and TRBJ2-7, reads SQTIHQWPATLVQPVGSPLSLECTVEGTSNPNLYWYRQAAGRGLQLLFYSVGIGQISSEVPQNLSASRPQDRQFILSSKKLLLSDSGFYLCAWKIQGTYEQYFGPGTRLTVT.

The chain employs TRBV5-6 and TRBJ2-1; D may correspond to TRBD1 or TRBD2 (5 bases each). The V end lost 0 bases, the J end lost 8 bases, and 9 bases lay between the germline ends. From germline, CDR1 is SGHDT and CDR2 YYEEEE. This CDR3 comprises 13 residues. This CDR3 reads CASSLAGTDEQFF. CDR3 in DNA: TGTGCCAGCAGCTTGGCAGGGACGGATGAGCAGTTCTTC.

With respect to this clone: A read error may produce the germline difference seen at one junction end. This chain links TRBV5-1 with TRBJ2-1; TRBD2 is a possible D gene (5 bases). The CDR3 loop spans 16 amino acids. The germline V gene has CDR1 SGHRS and CDR2 YFSETQ. The CDR3 bases are TGCGCCAGCACCTTGGTGGCGGGTCTAGGCTACAATGAGCAGTTCTTC. It is translated as CASTLVAGLGYNEQFF.

The CDR3 DNA is TGTGCCAGCACGCGGAGCTCCTACAATGAGCAGTTCTTC. Protein: CASTRSSYNEQFF. V is TRBV27 and J is TRBJ2-1; no firm D call. Trimming cost V 7 bases and J 0 bases, with 7 bases left between them. Germline CDR1 and CDR2: MNHEY and SMNVEV (reference sequence). This CDR3 is built from 13 residues.

The chain joins TRBV6-1 to TRBJ1-5, with 7 bases matching TRBD1. The CDR3 is 15 amino acids. The J segment lost 7 bases and the V segment lost 7 bases, leaving 13 bases of the junction unmatched. The germline V gene encodes CDR1 MNHNS and CDR2 SASEGT. The CDR3 DNA reads TGTGCCAGCAACACCGGGACAGAAAAAGGCCAGCCCCAGCATTTT. It specifies CASNTGTEKGQPQHF.

This clone was recorded once. This sequence joins TRBV5-1 and TRBJ2-2; perhaps TRBD1 as D (6 bases). Between the trimmed V and J ends, which lost 0 bases and 6 bases, there was a span of 15 bases. The CDR3 is 16 amino acids. The germline V gene has CDR1 SGHRS and CDR2 YFSETQ. Here the CDR3 DNA reads TGCGCCAGCAGCTTGGTAACAGGGTCCCCGTCCGGGGAGCTGTTTTTT. This encodes CASSLVTGSPSGELFF.

The chain employs TRBV11-3 and TRBJ2-7; the match to TRBD2 covers 9 bases. The V segment lost 5 bases and the J segment 3 bases; nucleotides outside the gene matches: 5. Per the germline V gene, CDR1 is SGHNT and CDR2 is YENEEA. This CDR3 spans 14 amino acids. The CDR3 DNA reads TGTGCCAGCAGCCCAAGCGGGAGGAACTACGAGCAGTACTTC. Protein: CASSPSGRNYEQYF.

The V call is TRBV7-2, the J call TRBJ2-2, with D tentatively TRBD2 (6 bases). With 0 bases removed from V and 1 base from J, the gap between germline ends came to 9 bases. The CDR3 contains 16 residues. CDR1 is SGHTA and CDR2 is FQGNSA in the germline V gene. Here the CDR3 DNA reads TGTGCCAGCAGCTTAGCGGGGCGGGGGAACACCGGGGAGCTGTTTTTT. It yields the protein CASSLAGRGNTGELFF.

The chain carries TRBV7-8 and TRBJ2-5; the D call may be TRBD1 or TRBD2 (5 bases each). Trimming stripped 5 bases from V and 5 bases from J, with 18 bases between. The CDR3 is 15 residues long. The V gene's germline CDR1 is SGHVS and CDR2 FQNEAQ. The CDR3 nucleotides are TGTGCCAGCAGCCCAGGGACGGGCCTGGGGGAGACCCAGTACTTC. Amino acid sequence: CASSPGTGLGETQYF.

V and J are TRBV29-1 and TRBJ2-3; a weak D match, TRBD1 (6 bases). CDR1 and CDR2 from the germline V gene are SQVTM and ANQGSEA. V lost 6 bases, J lost 3 bases, and 13 bases lay in between. The CDR3 length is 13 residues. The CDR3 is CSVPRQGTDTQYF. CDR3 bases: TGCAGCGTGCCGCGTCAGGGGACAGATACGCAGTATTTT.

The chain employs TRBV9 and TRBJ2-3; no reliable D call. CDR3 size: 13 residues. The germline gives CDR1 SGDLS, CDR2 YYNGEE. The germline V and J ends were trimmed by 5 bases and 0 bases, with 7 bases remaining between them. CDR3 nucleotide sequence: TGTGCCAGCAGTCTACAGAGCACAGATACGCAGTATTTT. Translation: CASSLQSTDTQYF.

This chain links TRBV5-4 with TRBJ2-7; 12 bases are a match to TRBD2. Germline CDR1 is SGHNT and CDR2 is YYREEE (reference sequence). The CDR3 is 14 residues long. V lost 4 bases, J lost 3 bases, and 2 bases stayed unmatched. CDR3 coding DNA: TGTGCCAGCAGCCCGGGACTAGCGGGCTACGAGCAGTACGTC. Amino acid sequence: CASSPGLAGYEQYV.